The 13 T cell receptor beta chains reported below all come from one sample, sequenced in a study of naive and memory T cell subsets. Two oligonucleotides, mixed equimolar, formed the beta constant-region primer covering TRBC1 and TRBC2. One entry per CDR3 protein results from TCRdb running MiXCR on the UMI-ligation and nested PCR reads. The sample lists over 25,000 distinct CDR3 sequences, around 10% seen once, with over 15% in the top ten. The sequenced material came from effector memory CD4+ T cells from blood. Sample subset: effector memory, CD45RA- CD27-. The receptor set was obtained from a human donor in good health.

This clonotype was found many times. The genes are TRBV5-6 and TRBJ1-4; D possibly corresponds to TRBD1 (5 bases). V was pared by 4 bases and J by 8 bases, with 15 bases between. The germline CDR1 and CDR2 sequences are SGHDT and YYEEEE. The length of the CDR3 is 14 residues. This chain's CDR3 is CASSRAGSWEKLFF. CDR3 bases: TGTGCCAGCAGCAGGGCAGGGTCGTGGGAAAAACTGTTTTTT.

There are many counts of this clonotype. CDR3 DNA sequence: TGTGCCAGCAGCTTCGCCTGGGGTAGCGGGGGGTTATTAACGCAGTATTTT. It translates to CASSFAWGSGGLLTQYF. The chain links TRBV11-2 to TRBJ2-3; 10 bases are a match to TRBD2. Per germline, CDR1 SGHAT and CDR2 FQNNGV. V dropped 3 bases and J dropped 9; count of bases not matched to a gene: 15. The CDR3 runs 17 residues. The variable domain in full, with the rest retrieved from reference TRBV11-2 and TRBJ2-3, is EAGVAQSPRYKIIEKRQSVAFWCNPISGHATLYWYQQILGQGPKLLIQFQNNGVVDDSQLPKDRFSAERLKGVDSTLKIQPAKLEDSAVYLCASSFAWGSGGLLTQYFGPGTRLTVL.

This clonotype was seen many times. The V gene is TRBV2, the J gene TRBJ2-2; D unclear. Trimming removed 7 bases at V and 4 bases at J, with 16 bases between. The germline CDR1 and CDR2 sequences are SNHLY and FYNNEI. This CDR3 has 15 amino acids. CDR3 nucleotide sequence: TGTGCCAGCACCGGCAGGACGGCTTCCACCGGGGAGCTGTTTTTT. This sequence encodes CASTGRTASTGELFF.

This clonotype came up many times. The chain carries TRBV6-2 or TRBV6-3 and TRBJ2-5, with D perhaps matching TRBD1 (6 bases). CDR3 length equals 14 residues. Per germline, CDR1 MNHEY and CDR2 SVGEGT. The V end lost 7 bases, the J end lost 7 bases, and 19 bases lay between the germline ends. The CDR3 region has the DNA TGTGCCAGCAAGGCAGGGGACACGCTCGGGACCCAGTACTTC. Translation: CASKAGDTLGTQYF.

This clonotype was observed a handful of times. The chain has TRBV6-2 or TRBV6-3 and TRBJ2-2; 7 bases are shared with TRBD1. From germline, CDR1 is MNHEY and CDR2 SVGEGT. The CDR3 sequence is 18 residues long. The junction had 16 bases not matched to a gene; V was cut back by 5 bases and J by 4 bases. CDR3: CASSRPRQGSPLTGELFF. As DNA, the CDR3 is TGTGCCAGCAGTCGCCCTAGACAGGGAAGCCCCCTCACCGGGGAGCTGTTTTTT.

This clonotype was picked up many times. The chain is built from TRBV7-9 and TRBJ1-6; D call uncertain. The germline CDR1 and CDR2 sequences are SEHNR and FQNEAQ (reference sequence). Between the trimmed V and J ends, which lost 3 bases and 7 bases, there was a span of 10 bases. This CDR3 region has 14 residues. The CDR3 loop is CASSLYGGNSPLHF. The DNA of the CDR3 is TGTGCCAGCAGCTTGTACGGAGGGAATTCACCCCTCCACTTT.

This clonotype was picked up a small number of times. The genes are TRBV20-1 and TRBJ2-3; no clear D gene. V was shortened by 1 base and J by 5 bases, with 10 bases between the two germline ends. The CDR3 sequence is 13 residues long. The V gene's germline CDR1 is DFQATT and CDR2 SNEGSKA (reference sequence). CDR3 bases: TGCAGTGCTAGAGCTCCGACCGTAGATACGCAGTATTTT. It codes for CSARAPTVDTQYF.

The rearrangement joins TRBV19 to TRBJ1-2; the D is unclear. Germline V gives CDR1 LNHDA, CDR2 SQIVND (reference sequence). The ends were cut back, 3 bases at V and 8 bases at J, with 7 bases in the middle. The CDR3 spans 11 residues. CDR3 DNA sequence: TGTGCCAGTAGTATCGGTGTGGGCTACACCTTC. Translation: CASSIGVGYTF.

This clonotype was seen ten or more times. The genes are TRBV7-3 and TRBJ2-1; D perhaps matches TRBD2 (7 bases). Germline V gene lookup returns CDR1 SGHTA and CDR2 FQGTGA. The CDR3 is 14 amino acids. V dropped 2 bases and J dropped 6 bases, with 11 bases sitting between them. CDR3 DNA: TGTGCCAGCAGCTTATTCGGGGGGCCCAATGAGCAGTTCTTC. Its translation is CASSLFGGPNEQFF.

V is TRBV5-1 and J is TRBJ2-1, with D possibly TRBD2 on 6 matching bases. Germline V gene data show CDR1 as SGHRS and CDR2 as YFSETQ. CDR3 length equals 12 residues. Trimming took off 0 bases at V and 10 bases at J, with 8 bases between the two ends. The CDR3 is CASSLVGGEQFF. The CDR3 DNA follows: TGCGCCAGCAGCTTGGTTGGGGGGGAGCAGTTCTTC.

V is TRBV7-9 and J is TRBJ2-2, with D perhaps TRBD1 (6 bases). The ends were cut back, 0 bases at V and 5 bases at J, with 22 bases in the middle. Looked up from germline, CDR1 is SEHNR and CDR2 is FQNEAQ (reference sequence). This CDR3 has 19 residues. The CDR3 DNA follows: TGTGCCAGCAGCTTAGCCGCGTTACAGGGTCTTCGTAGAACCGGGGAGCTGTTTTTT. The encoded protein is CASSLAALQGLRRTGELFF. Based on the CDR3 plus reference TRBV7-9 and TRBJ2-2, the full variable domain is DTGVSQNPRHKITKRGQNVTFRCDPISEHNRLYWYRQTLGQGPEFLTYFQNEAQLEKSRLLSDRFSAERPKGSFSTLEIQRTEQGDSAMYLCASSLAALQGLRRTGELFFGEGSRLTVL.

The chain links TRBV4-2 to TRBJ1-6; the D is unclear. The V end lost 1 base, the J end lost 8 bases, and 9 bases lay between the germline ends. Germline CDR1 LGHNA, CDR2 YNFKEQ. This CDR3 is built from 14 residues. The CDR3: CASSQVFEDSPLHF. The DNA for the CDR3 is TGTGCCAGCAGCCAAGTGTTTGAAGATTCACCCCTCCACTTT.

As to this clonotype: Germline and junction disagree at one end, which may indicate a read error. This chain uses TRBV4-3 with TRBJ2-3; D is tentatively TRBD1 or TRBD2 (6 bases each). CDR3 length: 16 residues. The germline gives CDR1 LGHNA, CDR2 YSLEER. Written as DNA, the CDR3 is TGCGCCATCAGCCAGGATTTTGCGGGGACATTGGATACGCAGTATTTT. Translation gives CAISQDFAGTLDTQYF.